This TCR beta chain was sequenced during a study of patients and donors after allogeneic stem cell transplantation. The CDR3 contains 13 residues. From germline, CDR1 is MGHDK and CDR2 SYGVNS. Trimming took off 5 bases at V and 1 base at J, with 5 bases between the two ends. One entry per CDR3 protein results from TCRdb running MiXCR on the RT-PCR reads. The top ten hold about 25% of the sample, which has around 70,000 distinct CDR3 sequences, 26% seen once. This clonotype appeared a few times. The rearrangement joins TRBV25-1 to TRBJ2-2; D gene ambiguous. This sequence was found in a human donor who was either an allogeneic HSCT recipient or a stem cell or donor lymphocyte infusion donor (not recorded which). It is not recorded whose cells these are; they may come from a transplant donor. Sequencing used blood, either unsorted or a sorted T cell fraction (not recorded which). The CDR3 is CASSSQNTGELFF. The CDR3 DNA sequence: TGTGCCAGCAGTTCTCAGAACACCGGGGAGCTGTTTTTT.